This T cell receptor beta chain was retrieved from a study of spatial heterogeneity in lung cancer. Study conclusions and caveats: Blood contained ubiquitous expanded tumor TCRs more at resection than at follow-up.

This sample's time point: sample taken at primary tumor resection. Unsorted whole RNA samples from tumor, nontumor lung or frozen PBMC were sequenced. Germline lookup yields CDR1 SGHTA and CDR2 FQGTGA. Trimming left V 3 bases short and J 6 bases short, with 6 bases between. The CDR3 is 13 amino acids. TCRdb re-derived calls from the 5' RACE reads in MiXCR, one entry per CDR3 protein. In the table there are around 37,000 distinct CDR3 sequences, about 7.2% of which are singletons. This clonotype was observed many times. Its antigen is not known. This receptor was identified in a female donor with early-stage non-small cell lung cancer. The sequences come from PBMCs, collected at surgery. This chain links TRBV7-3 with TRBJ1-6, with D possibly TRBD1 on 5 matching bases. DNA for the CDR3: TGTGCCAGCAGCTTGAGGGGTAATTCACCCCTCCACTTT. The encoded protein is CASSLRGNSPLHF.